These 4 T cell receptor beta chains originate from one sample sequenced in a study of T cell responses to AZD1222 COVID-19 vaccine. Profiling relied on immunoSEQ multiplex PCR, and the TCRdb table lists in-frame clones only, not all of them. The table shows about 120,000 clones, with 85% to 90% occurring only once. The material sequenced was peripheral blood, taken on day 0 of AZD1222 vaccination. The receptors derive from an adult in good health.

There are a few counts of this clone. The V and J genes are TRBV7-9 and TRBJ1-1; TRBD1 matches 8 bases. The germline V gene encodes CDR1 SEHNR and CDR2 FQNEAQ (reference sequence). This CDR3 has 13 amino acids. Trimming took 5 bases from V and 4 from J; bases not matched to a gene: 3. CDR3 sequence (DNA): TGTGCCAGCAGCCCGACAGGGGCCACTGAAGCTTTCTTT. This encodes CASSPTGATEAFF. Supplemented by reference TRBV7-9 and TRBJ1-1, the full variable domain reads DTGVSQNPRHKITKRGQNVTFRCDPISEHNRLYWYRQTLGQGPEFLTYFQNEAQLEKSRLLSDRFSAERPKGSFSTLEIQRTEQGDSAMYLCASSPTGATEAFFGQGTRLTVV.

This chain links TRBV24-1 with TRBJ1-5; weak D call: TRBD1 (5 bases). CDR3 size: 13 residues. Trimming took 12 bases from V and 2 from J, leaving 13 bases between them. The germline gives CDR1 KGHDR, CDR2 SFDVKD. Written as DNA, the CDR3 is TGTGCCGGGGCGGGCGGGGGCAATCAGCCCCAGCATTTT. Its protein is CAGAGGGNQPQHF.

CDR3 nucleotide sequence: TGTGCCAGCAGCTTAGAACCCCGGGACAGGGGAGAAAAACTGTTTTTT. Amino acids: CASSLEPRDRGEKLFF. The V gene is TRBV11-2, the J gene TRBJ1-4; 10 positions agree with TRBD1. J was trimmed by 8 bases and V by 0 bases; bases with no gene match: 6. Germline loops: CDR1 SGHAT, CDR2 FQNNGV. The CDR3 extends over 16 amino acids.

This clone was recorded once. For the CDR3, the DNA is TGTGCCATCAGTGTCTCCGGGTCTGGGGACTATGGCTACACCTTC. It yields the protein CAISVSGSGDYGYTF. J is TRBJ1-2 and V is TRBV10-3; no definite D call. V was trimmed by 4 bases and J by 3 bases, leaving 15 bases between them. CDR3 length equals 15 residues. Per germline, CDR1 ENHRY and CDR2 SYGVKD.